This paragraph covers one T cell receptor (beta chain) sequence. The CDR3 loop spans 13 amino acids. The germline V gene has CDR1 SEHNR and CDR2 FQNEAQ (reference sequence). V lost 4 bases, J lost 13 bases, and 9 bases stayed unmatched. As processed by the authors: It was from reference gene primer amplification that nucleated cell counts were estimated. Sequencing was performed with immunoSEQ multiplex PCR; in TCRdb, only in-frame clones are kept and a portion is missing. V, J and clone size are those of that table, while D and trimming were read from the DNA. The table shows 200,000 to 250,000 clones, with around three quarters occurring only once. The data derive from a study of blood T cell repertoires in COVID-19. Across the study: The origin of the acute and convalescent COVID-19 samples was the United States, Italy and Spain. T cells, B-cell-depleted T cells, or PBMCs provided the cDNA or gDNA that served as material.

The chain combines TRBV7-9 with TRBJ2-1, with 8 bases that match TRBD2. Sequencing was done on a sample of peripheral blood. This sequence originates from a woman in her sixties or seventies with acute or convalescent COVID-19. Here the CDR3 reads CASSSLAGLEQFF. CDR3 sequence (DNA): TGTGCCAGCAGCTCTTTAGCGGGGTTGGAACAGTTCTTC. Supplemented by reference TRBV7-9 and TRBJ2-1, the full variable domain reads DTGVSQNPRHKITKRGQNVTFRCDPISEHNRLYWYRQTLGQGPEFLTYFQNEAQLEKSRLLSDRFSAERPKGSFSTLEIQRTEQGDSAMYLCASSSLAGLEQFFGPGTRLTVL.